This is a list of T cell receptor beta chains from one sample in a study of cytomegalovirus exposure and HLA in healthy donors. Repertoires were generated with immunoSEQ multiplex PCR, while TCRdb's copy carries only in-frame clones and drops some. This sample has under 150,000 clones, with roughly 73% found just once. Sequencing was performed on PBMCs. The receptors derive from a middle-aged woman in good health and CMV-seronegative. The CDR3 runs from the conserved cysteine through the conserved F or W. Each record gives: V gene, J gene, clone size, D gene, CDR3 DNA, CDR3 protein. The D gene is left open where the match is weak. Where a row states a size, it is once, few, many or the class of an expanded clone; other rows omit it.

v_gene: TRBV7-3
j_gene: TRBJ2-3
abundance: -
d_gene: TRBD2
CDR3nt: TGTGCCAGCAGCTCAGGACTAGCGGGGGGAATCACAGATACGCAGTATTTT
CDR3aa: CASSSGLAGGITDTQYF

v_gene: TRBV19
j_gene: TRBJ2-4
abundance: -
d_gene: -
CDR3nt: TGTGCCAGTAGTATAGATCCTGAGGCCAAAAACATTCAGTACTTC
CDR3aa: CASSIDPEAKNIQYF

v_gene: TRBV5-1
j_gene: TRBJ2-3
abundance: -
d_gene: TRBD2
CDR3nt: TGCGCCAGCAGCTTGCGGGAGGTTGTAGATACGCAGTATTTT
CDR3aa: CASSLREVVDTQYF

v_gene: TRBV5-1
j_gene: TRBJ1-5
abundance: once
d_gene: TRBD1
CDR3nt: TGCGCCAGCAGCTTGGATGGGACAGGGTTCAATCAGCCCCAGCATTTT
CDR3aa: CASSLDGTGFNQPQHF

v_gene: TRBV11-2
j_gene: TRBJ2-1
abundance: -
d_gene: TRBD2
CDR3nt: TGTGCCAGCAGCCGGGAACTAGCGGGGGGAGAGCAGTTCTTC
CDR3aa: CASSRELAGGEQFF

v_gene: TRBV25-1
j_gene: TRBJ1-1
abundance: -
d_gene: -
CDR3nt: TGTGCCAGCAGTGAATATATGGGGTCGGGACGGGAGAACACTGAGGCTTTCTTT
CDR3aa: CASSEYMGSGRENTEAFF

v_gene: TRBV5-4
j_gene: TRBJ1-1
abundance: -
d_gene: TRBD1
CDR3nt: TGTGCCAGCAGCTGGGGAGGACAGGGGTTCACTGAAGCTTTCTTT
CDR3aa: CASSWGGQGFTEAFF

v_gene: TRBV11-2
j_gene: TRBJ2-7
abundance: few
d_gene: -
CDR3nt: TGTGCCAGCACCCTTAGTTCTCAATACGAGCAGTACTTC
CDR3aa: CASTLSSQYEQYF

v_gene: TRBV10-3
j_gene: TRBJ1-1
abundance: -
d_gene: TRBD1
CDR3nt: TGTGCCATCAGTGATAAGGGGACAGACGTTGAAGCTTTCTTT
CDR3aa: CAISDKGTDVEAFF

v_gene: TRBV7-2
j_gene: TRBJ1-1
abundance: -
d_gene: -
CDR3nt: TGTGCCAGCAGCTTCAGGGTCAGCAGCAGTGAAGCTTTCTTT
CDR3aa: CASSFRVSSSEAFF

v_gene: TRBV4-1
j_gene: TRBJ2-7
abundance: -
d_gene: -
CDR3nt: TGCGCCAGCAGCCAAGATGAGACCTACGAGCAGTACTTC
CDR3aa: CASSQDETYEQYF

v_gene: TRBV6-6
j_gene: TRBJ1-5
abundance: few
d_gene: TRBD1
CDR3nt: TGTGCCAGCAGTACGGGACAGGTTTTTCAGCCCCAGCATTTT
CDR3aa: CASSTGQVFQPQHF

v_gene: TRBV19
j_gene: TRBJ1-1
abundance: -
d_gene: TRBD1
CDR3nt: TGTGCCAGTAGTCGGGACAGGGAAAACACTGAAGCTTTCTTT
CDR3aa: CASSRDRENTEAFF

v_gene: TRBV7-9
j_gene: TRBJ2-7
abundance: -
d_gene: -
CDR3nt: TGTGCCAGCAGCCCTAGCTCCTACGAGCAGTACTTC
CDR3aa: CASSPSSYEQYF

v_gene: TRBV7-8
j_gene: TRBJ1-2
abundance: -
d_gene: TRBD1
CDR3nt: TGTGCCAGCAGCTCTATGCGGGACAGTGCTAACTATGGCTACACCTTC
CDR3aa: CASSSMRDSANYGYTF

v_gene: TRBV27
j_gene: TRBJ1-2
abundance: -
d_gene: -
CDR3nt: TGTGCCAGCAGTCCAGAACGCCATGGTGGCTACACCTTC
CDR3aa: CASSPERHGGYTF

v_gene: TRBV10-3
j_gene: TRBJ1-2
abundance: -
d_gene: -
CDR3nt: TGTGCCATCAGCGCCTCGGACAGAGACTATGGCTACACCTTC
CDR3aa: CAISASDRDYGYTF

v_gene: TRBV18
j_gene: TRBJ2-5
abundance: -
d_gene: -
CDR3nt: TGTGCCAGCTCCCGCCAAGAGACCCAGTACTTC
CDR3aa: CASSRQETQYF

v_gene: TRBV4-1
j_gene: TRBJ1-2
abundance: -
d_gene: -
CDR3nt: TGCGCCAGCAGCCAAGACCGTAACTATGGCTACACCTTC
CDR3aa: CASSQDRNYGYTF

v_gene: TRBV5-5
j_gene: TRBJ1-2
abundance: -
d_gene: TRBD1
CDR3nt: TGTGCCAGCAGCTTAGGACAGGGGATCGGGTACTATGGCTACACCTTC
CDR3aa: CASSLGQGIGYYGYTF

v_gene: TRBV27
j_gene: TRBJ1-1
abundance: -
d_gene: -
CDR3nt: TGTGCCAGCAGTCCAAATATCCGGGACACCATGAACACTGAAGCTTTCTTT
CDR3aa: CASSPNIRDTMNTEAFF

v_gene: TRBV4-1
j_gene: TRBJ1-3
abundance: -
d_gene: TRBD1
CDR3nt: TGCGCCAGCAGCCCCCCGGGACAGGAGGCAGGTGGAAACACCATATATTTT
CDR3aa: CASSPPGQEAGGNTIYF

v_gene: TRBV9
j_gene: TRBJ2-5
abundance: few
d_gene: -
CDR3nt: TGTGCCAGCAGCGTAGGGAGGACAGCCATGGGGGAGACCCAGTACTTC
CDR3aa: CASSVGRTAMGETQYF

v_gene: TRBV27
j_gene: TRBJ1-1
abundance: -
d_gene: -
CDR3nt: TGTGCCAGCAGGGGACAATTGGAAACTGAAGCTTTCTTT
CDR3aa: CASRGQLETEAFF

v_gene: TRBV4-1
j_gene: TRBJ1-1
abundance: -
d_gene: -
CDR3nt: TGCGCCAGCAGCCAAGATCTGGGGGCCATGAACACTGAAGCTTTCTTT
CDR3aa: CASSQDLGAMNTEAFF

v_gene: TRBV19
j_gene: TRBJ2-7
abundance: -
d_gene: -
CDR3nt: TGTGCCAGTACCCTGGGAGGAGAGCAGTACTTC
CDR3aa: CASTLGGEQYF

v_gene: TRBV18
j_gene: TRBJ2-3
abundance: -
d_gene: -
CDR3nt: TGTGCCAGCTCACTTCTCGAAGGGGTCGAGGTAGGAGATACGCAGTATTTT
CDR3aa: CASSLLEGVEVGDTQYF

v_gene: TRBV7-8
j_gene: TRBJ1-4
abundance: -
d_gene: -
CDR3nt: TGTGCCAGCAGCTTAGGTAGCAGCCAAACTAATGAAAAACTGTTTTTT
CDR3aa: CASSLGSSQTNEKLFF

v_gene: TRBV9
j_gene: TRBJ1-1
abundance: -
d_gene: -
CDR3nt: TGTGCCAGCAGCGTAGGCGGGGAAGAAGCTTTCTTT
CDR3aa: CASSVGGEEAFF

v_gene: TRBV7-9
j_gene: TRBJ2-3
abundance: -
d_gene: -
CDR3nt: TGTGCCAGCAGCTACGTGGGCAGAAGCACAGATACGCAGTATTTT
CDR3aa: CASSYVGRSTDTQYF

v_gene: TRBV5-1
j_gene: TRBJ2-1
abundance: few
d_gene: TRBD2
CDR3nt: TGCGCCAGCAGCGGACGGGGCGGGGGGTCTAATGAGCAGTTCTTC
CDR3aa: CASSGRGGGSNEQFF

v_gene: TRBV4-2
j_gene: TRBJ2-3
abundance: once
d_gene: -
CDR3nt: TGTGCCAGCAGCCAGTCGACGGGTCTGAGAGATACGCAGTATTTT
CDR3aa: CASSQSTGLRDTQYF

v_gene: TRBV6-6
j_gene: TRBJ1-2
abundance: once
d_gene: -
CDR3nt: TGTGCCAGCAGTTACTCGAACCCGGGGACTAACTATGGCTACACCTTC
CDR3aa: CASSYSNPGTNYGYTF

v_gene: TRBV4-2
j_gene: TRBJ2-1
abundance: -
d_gene: TRBD2
CDR3nt: TGTGCCAGCAGCACAACTAGCGGGGGGGCGTCAAATGAGCAGTTCTTC
CDR3aa: CASSTTSGGASNEQFF

v_gene: TRBV5-4
j_gene: TRBJ1-4
abundance: few
d_gene: TRBD1
CDR3nt: TGTGCCAGCAGCCCAAGACAGGGGGCTGCAACTAATGAAAAACTGTTTTTT
CDR3aa: CASSPRQGAATNEKLFF

v_gene: TRBV9
j_gene: TRBJ1-5
abundance: many
d_gene: -
CDR3nt: TGTGCCAGCAGCGGGGGAGCCACTAATCAGCCCCAGCATTTT
CDR3aa: CASSGGATNQPQHF

v_gene: TRBV27
j_gene: TRBJ1-2
abundance: -
d_gene: TRBD1
CDR3nt: TGTGCCAGCGACGACAGGGGGGGGTCTCACCTACGATTC
CDR3aa: CASDDRGGSHLRF

v_gene: TRBV7-9
j_gene: TRBJ2-2
abundance: -
d_gene: TRBD1
CDR3nt: TGTGCCAGCAGCTTAGGACAGGGGAGCACCGGGGAGCTGTTTTTT
CDR3aa: CASSLGQGSTGELFF

v_gene: TRBV7-9
j_gene: TRBJ1-4
abundance: few
d_gene: TRBD1
CDR3nt: TGTGCCAGCAGGCCCGGGACAGCGGGTGAAAAACTGTTTTTT
CDR3aa: CASRPGTAGEKLFF

v_gene: TRBV7-9
j_gene: TRBJ2-7
abundance: -
d_gene: -
CDR3nt: TGTGCCAGCAGCTTAGAGGGGCCCTACGAGCAGTACTTC
CDR3aa: CASSLEGPYEQYF

v_gene: TRBV5-1
j_gene: TRBJ2-5
abundance: -
d_gene: TRBD1
CDR3nt: TGCGCCAGCGGGACAACAGGGGGCGTGGGGACCCAGTACTTC
CDR3aa: CASGTTGGVGTQYF

v_gene: TRBV4-3
j_gene: TRBJ2-1
abundance: -
d_gene: TRBD2
CDR3nt: TGCGCCAGCAGCCTTACCACGGCTAGCGGGGGTTACAATGAGCAGTTCTTC
CDR3aa: CASSLTTASGGYNEQFF

v_gene: TRBV19
j_gene: TRBJ1-3
abundance: -
d_gene: TRBD1
CDR3nt: TGTGCCAGTAGTCCGGGGACAGCCGGAAACACCATATATTTT
CDR3aa: CASSPGTAGNTIYF

v_gene: TRBV7-8
j_gene: TRBJ1-1
abundance: -
d_gene: -
CDR3nt: TGTGCCAGCAGCTCGCCGCGTCAGGCGGGCGCTGAAGCTTTCTTT
CDR3aa: CASSSPRQAGAEAFF

v_gene: TRBV5-4
j_gene: TRBJ2-4
abundance: -
d_gene: -
CDR3nt: TGTGCCAGCAGCTTGGGGTCAGGGAAAAACATTCAGTACTTC
CDR3aa: CASSLGSGKNIQYF

v_gene: TRBV5-1
j_gene: TRBJ1-1
abundance: few
d_gene: -
CDR3nt: TGCGCCAGCAGCTTGGTTCCAGGAAACACTGAAGCTTTCTTT
CDR3aa: CASSLVPGNTEAFF

v_gene: TRBV29-1
j_gene: TRBJ1-2
abundance: -
d_gene: -
CDR3nt: TGCAGCGGGGACTTCGGAGGTTATGGCTACACCTTC
CDR3aa: CSGDFGGYGYTF

v_gene: TRBV7-9
j_gene: TRBJ2-1
abundance: -
d_gene: TRBD1
CDR3nt: TGTGCCAGCAGCGGTCTTAGGGGGCCCTACAATGAGCAGTTCTTC
CDR3aa: CASSGLRGPYNEQFF

v_gene: TRBV19
j_gene: TRBJ2-6
abundance: -
d_gene: TRBD2
CDR3nt: TGTGCCTCGGCGGGAGGGAACTCTGGGGCCAACGTCCTGACTTTC
CDR3aa: CASAGGNSGANVLTF